The 27 T cell receptor beta chains below all came from one sample that was sequenced in a study of neurological immune-mediated disorders. TCRdb redid the calling of the 5' RACE reads with MiXCR, one entry per CDR3 protein. The sample records fewer than 35,000 distinct CDR3 sequences, approximately 4.5% being singletons. Sequencing used PBMCs. Receptor source: a young man in good health.

This clonotype was picked up many times. The chain has TRBV5-1 and TRBJ1-1; D unclear. This CDR3 comprises 17 residues. CDR1 is SGHRS, CDR2 YFSETQ, per germline. V was pared by 0 bases and J by 0 bases, with 15 bases between. The CDR3 sequence: CASSLATLISLNTEAFF. CDR3 DNA sequence: TGCGCCAGCAGCTTGGCCACGTTGATTTCACTGAACACTGAAGCTTTCTTT.

This clonotype was detected many times. V usage is TRBV20-1 and J usage is TRBJ2-5; D gene ambiguous. There are 12 residues in the CDR3. CDR1 is DFQATT and CDR2 is SNEGSKA in the germline V gene (reference sequence). V lost 8 bases, J lost 2 bases, and 12 bases lay in between. The CDR3 coding sequence is TGCAGTTTATCGACCTTTCAAGAGACCCAGTACTTC. This encodes CSLSTFQETQYF.

This clonotype was seen more than once but under ten times. The rearrangement joins TRBV3-1 to TRBJ2-5, with 7 bases matching TRBD2. Per the germline V gene, CDR1 is LGHDT and CDR2 is YNNKEL (reference sequence). The CDR3 has 13 amino acids. V lost 7 bases and J lost 7; bases outside the gene matches: 9. The CDR3 DNA follows: TGTGCCAGCACTATCGGCAGGGAGGGGACCCAGTACTTC. This encodes CASTIGREGTQYF.

This clonotype was seen many times. The chain uses TRBV4-2 and TRBJ1-2; D not certain. The CDR3 runs to 15 residues. V lost 4 bases to trimming and J lost 3 bases, with 15 bases between them. The V gene's germline CDR1 is LGHNA and CDR2 YNFKEQ. CDR3: CASSPSTDLHYGYTF. DNA for the CDR3: TGTGCCAGCAGCCCCTCCACGGACCTACACTATGGCTACACCTTC.

This clonotype was found many times. The genes are TRBV7-9 and TRBJ1-1, with no clear D. The ends were cut back, 1 base at V and 0 bases at J, with 6 bases in the middle. This CDR3 spans 14 amino acids. Germline values: CDR1 SEHNR, CDR2 FQNEAQ (reference sequence). CDR3 residues: CASSLVSLNTEAFF. The DNA of the CDR3 is TGTGCCAGCAGCTTAGTTAGTTTGAACACTGAAGCTTTCTTT.

Many counts were recorded for this clonotype. V and J are TRBV7-3 and TRBJ1-1; no reliable D call. Germline CDR1 is SGHTA and CDR2 is FQGTGA. The CDR3 contains 13 residues. Trimming took off 5 bases at V and 1 base at J, with 8 bases between the two ends. The CDR3 here is CASSPRENTEAFF. The DNA for the CDR3 is TGTGCCAGCAGCCCGCGAGAGAACACTGAAGCTTTCTTT.

This clonotype occurred many times. The chain has TRBV6-6 and TRBJ1-2, with 10 bases matching TRBD1. V gave up 7 bases and J gave up 4 bases; unmatched junction bases: 9. Germline assignment: CDR1 MNHNY and CDR2 SVGAGI (reference sequence). This CDR3 spans 15 amino acids. The CDR3 protein is CASIPTGQGTYGYTF. DNA for the CDR3: TGTGCCAGCATCCCGACGGGACAGGGGACCTATGGCTACACCTTC.

In its sample, this clonotype was seen many times. The chain has TRBV5-1 and TRBJ2-7, with 7 bases that match TRBD1. Germline lookup yields CDR1 SGHRS and CDR2 YFSETQ. V lost 4 bases to trimming and J lost 2 bases; unmatched junction nucleotides: 9. The CDR3 spans 15 residues. The CDR3 bases are TGCGCCAGCAGCGTGCTAGGACAGGCGGCCTACGAGCAGTACTTC. It codes for CASSVLGQAAYEQYF.

This clonotype occurred many times. This rearrangement joins TRBV7-2 to TRBJ2-5, with 7 positions matching TRBD2. The CDR3 sequence is 15 residues long. V lost 1 base and J lost 7; bases outside the gene matches: 9. From germline, CDR1 is SGHTA and CDR2 FQGNSA. The DNA for the CDR3 is TGTGCCAGCAGCTTAGAACTAGCGCGGGCCGGGACCCAGTACTTC. This gives the protein CASSLELARAGTQYF.

This clonotype showed up many times. The chain uses TRBV27 and TRBJ2-4; tentative D call: TRBD2 (6 bases). This CDR3 region has 16 residues. Deletions cut 7 bases from V and 4 bases from J, with 20 bases between. Germline loops: CDR1 MNHEY, CDR2 SMNVEV (reference sequence). CDR3 bases: TGTGCCAGCACCGATCGGAGGGGCTTAACAAAAAACATTCAGTACTTC. Residues: CASTDRRGLTKNIQYF.

This clonotype was detected many times. The chain uses TRBV7-8 and TRBJ1-5; D remains ambiguous. In germline, CDR1 is SGHVS, CDR2 FQNEAQ. This CDR3 comprises 15 residues. Deletions cut 2 bases from V and 3 bases from J, with 11 bases between. Here the CDR3 DNA reads TGTGCCAGCAGCTTATCGGTCAGGTTCAATCAGCCCCAGCATTTT. Translation gives CASSLSVRFNQPQHF. The whole variable domain, remainder taken from reference TRBV7-8 and TRBJ1-5, is GAGVSQSPRYKVAKRGQDVALRCDPISGHVSLFWYQQALGQGPEFLTYFQNEAQLDKSGLPSDRFFAERPEGSVSTLKIQRTQQEDSAVYLCASSLSVRFNQPQHFGDGTRLSIL.

This clonotype was seen repeatedly, ten times or more. This chain joins TRBV20-1 and TRBJ2-6, with 12 positions matching TRBD1. The CDR3 sequence is 17 residues long. The V gene end was trimmed by 6 bases and the J gene end by 3 bases; junction bases not matched to a gene: 9. Germline lookup yields CDR1 DFQATT and CDR2 SNEGSKA (reference sequence). The CDR3 loop is CSATRDRGLYGANVLTF. The CDR3 nucleotides read TGCAGTGCAACCCGGGACAGGGGGCTGTATGGGGCCAACGTCCTGACTTTC.

This clonotype was counted at least ten times. The chain joins TRBV3-1 to TRBJ2-1; no reliable D call. Trimming shortened V by 4 bases and J by 3 bases, and 10 bases separated the two germline ends. The CDR3 has 14 amino acids. Germline V gene sequence: CDR1 LGHDT, CDR2 YNNKEL (reference sequence). The CDR3 here is CASSRQGVYNEQFF. The CDR3 coding sequence is TGTGCCAGCAGCCGCCAAGGAGTCTACAATGAGCAGTTCTTC.

This clonotype occurred many times. The V and J genes are TRBV14 and TRBJ2-7; D is uncertain. The CDR3 covers 13 residues. With 1 base removed from V and 5 bases from J, the gap between germline ends came to 9 bases. Germline CDR1 and CDR2: SGHDN and FVKESK. The CDR3: CASSQALLNEQYF. In DNA form, the CDR3 reads TGTGCCAGCAGCCAAGCCCTTTTGAACGAGCAGTACTTC. Combining the CDR3 with reference TRBV14 and TRBJ2-7 gives the whole variable domain EAGVTQFPSHSVIEKGQTVTLRCDPISGHDNLYWYRRVMGKEIKFLLHFVKESKQDESGMPNNRFLAERTGGTYSTLKVQPAELEDSGVYFCASSQALLNEQYFGPGTRLTVT.

At least ten counts were recorded for this clonotype. This chain connects TRBV20-1 to TRBJ1-1; no definite D call. The CDR3 is 13 residues long. Trimming shortened V by 6 bases and J by 3 bases, and 14 bases separated the two germline ends. In germline, CDR1 is DFQATT, CDR2 SNEGSKA (reference sequence). This CDR3 is CSALVRLDTEAFF. CDR3 nucleotides: TGCAGTGCCCTGGTTCGGCTGGACACTGAAGCTTTCTTT.

This clonotype was counted ten times or more. This rearrangement joins TRBV20-1 to TRBJ2-7; possibly TRBD1 or TRBD2 for D (5 bases each). The germline gives CDR1 DFQATT, CDR2 SNEGSKA (reference sequence). Trimming shortened V by 6 bases and J by 4 bases, and 13 bases separated the two germline ends. The CDR3 totals 12 residues. The CDR3 DNA follows: TGCAGTGCCCCGAGGGGAGAATACGAGCAGTACTTC. Protein: CSAPRGEYEQYF.

This clonotype has ten or more counts. The V call is TRBV20-1, the J call TRBJ2-1; D ambiguous. Per germline, CDR1 DFQATT and CDR2 SNEGSKA (reference sequence). V was pared by 6 bases and J by 0 bases, with 15 bases between. The CDR3 sequence is 15 residues long. CDR3 protein: CSAPSIGLSYNEQFF. The CDR3 bases are TGCAGTGCCCCCTCGATCGGGCTCTCCTACAATGAGCAGTTCTTC.

This clonotype was seen many times. The chain carries TRBV5-8 and TRBJ1-4; tentatively, D is TRBD1 (6 bases). The CDR3 totals 14 residues. Germline lookup yields CDR1 SGHTS and CDR2 YDEGEE. V lost 4 bases to trimming and J lost 7 bases, with 14 bases between them. CDR3 in amino acids: CASSDRDIPEKLFF. CDR3 bases: TGTGCCAGCAGCGACCGGGACATACCTGAAAAACTGTTTTTT.

In its sample, this clonotype was seen many times. This chain connects TRBV29-1 to TRBJ1-2; D not resolved. The CDR3 runs to 12 residues. Trimming stripped 3 bases from V and 3 bases from J, with 8 bases between. The germline gives CDR1 SQVTM, CDR2 ANQGSEA. The CDR3 reads CSVDSGYYGYTF. The DNA for the CDR3 is TGCAGCGTTGACTCGGGGTACTATGGCTACACCTTC. The variable domain in full, completed from reference TRBV29-1 and TRBJ1-2, reads SAVISQKPSRDICQRGTSLTIQCQVDSQVTMMFWYRQQPGQSLTLIATANQGSEATYESGFVIDKFPISRPNLTFSTLTVSNMSPEDSSIYLCSVDSGYYGYTFGSGTRLTVV.

This clonotype has at least ten counts. One end of the junction fails to match germline, which may point to a read error. V usage is TRBV10-2 and J usage is TRBJ1-1, with D uncertain. The CDR3 extends over 13 amino acids. Germline V gene lookup returns CDR1 WSHSY and CDR2 SAAADI. For the CDR3, the DNA is TGCGCCGGCAGCGTTGGGAGCCGAACTAGGGCTTTCTTT. Its translation is CAGSVGSRTRAFF.

This clonotype appeared many times. The chain combines TRBV11-2 with TRBJ1-1; D uncertain. There are 18 residues in the CDR3. The V end lost 1 base, the J end lost 5 bases, and 23 bases lay between the germline ends. Germline V gives CDR1 SGHAT, CDR2 FQNNGV. CDR3: CASSLVPILRVRRTEAFF. The CDR3 bases are TGTGCCAGCAGCTTAGTCCCAATCTTGAGGGTACGACGAACTGAAGCTTTCTTT. The complete variable domain, with remaining parts taken from reference TRBV11-2 and TRBJ1-1, reads EAGVAQSPRYKIIEKRQSVAFWCNPISGHATLYWYQQILGQGPKLLIQFQNNGVVDDSQLPKDRFSAERLKGVDSTLKIQPAKLEDSAVYLCASSLVPILRVRRTEAFFGQGTRLTVV.

Many counts were recorded for this clonotype. The V and J genes are TRBV20-1 and TRBJ1-6; 10 nucleotides align to TRBD1. J was trimmed by 10 bases and V by 3 bases; bases with no gene match: 12. The CDR3 consists of 16 residues. The germline CDR1 and CDR2 sequences are DFQATT and SNEGSKA (reference sequence). The CDR3 sequence: CSASPGSGTGASPLHF. The DNA of the CDR3 is TGCAGTGCTAGCCCTGGAAGCGGGACAGGGGCATCACCCCTCCACTTT.

In this sample, this clonotype turned up many times. The rearrangement joins TRBV6-1 to TRBJ1-3; D not resolved. Germline loops: CDR1 MNHNS, CDR2 SASEGT. V dropped 3 bases and J dropped 4 bases, with 7 bases sitting between them. The CDR3 consists of 13 residues. The CDR3 reads CASSDPGGNTIYF. The CDR3 nucleotides are TGTGCCAGCAGTGACCCTGGCGGAAACACCATATATTTT.

In its sample, this clonotype was seen many times. The rearrangement uses TRBV7-3 and TRBJ2-1, with 10 bases that match TRBD2. The CDR3 has 17 amino acids. Losses at the gene ends were 5 bases for V and 5 bases for J; bases not matched to a gene: 12. The germline V gene has CDR1 SGHTA and CDR2 FQGTGA. This CDR3 is CASSPAKVAGGHNEQFF. The CDR3 DNA sequence: TGTGCCAGCAGCCCGGCGAAGGTAGCGGGGGGACACAATGAGCAGTTCTTC.

This clonotype has at least ten counts. This rearrangement joins TRBV4-2 to TRBJ1-2, with D maybe TRBD1 (6 bases). The CDR3 spans 17 residues. With 2 bases removed from V and 3 bases from J, the gap between germline ends came to 19 bases. The V gene's germline CDR1 is LGHNA and CDR2 YNFKEQ. DNA for the CDR3: TGTGCCAGCAGCCAACCGGGACACCTATCTTCCGACTATGGCTACACCTTC. This sequence encodes CASSQPGHLSSDYGYTF.

This clonotype was counted at least ten times. The rearrangement joins TRBV6-5 to TRBJ2-2; D tentatively fits TRBD1 or TRBD2 (5 bases each). The CDR3 is 18 amino acids. The germline V gene encodes CDR1 MNHEY and CDR2 SVGAGI. Trimming cost V 4 bases and J 2 bases, with 20 bases left between them. CDR3 in amino acids: CASSWGTSLGPNTGELFF. The CDR3, as DNA: TGTGCCAGCAGTTGGGGGACGAGCCTGGGGCCCAACACCGGGGAGCTGTTTTTT.

This clonotype was seen at least ten times. This rearrangement joins TRBV20-1 to TRBJ1-3; possible D gene TRBD1, 5 bases. The V gene's germline CDR1 is DFQATT and CDR2 SNEGSKA (reference sequence). The length of the CDR3 is 16 residues. Trimming left V 1 base short and J 8 bases short, with 21 bases between. Here the CDR3 DNA reads TGCAGTGCTAGAGGTTTTGGCCGTCCGGGGGAATACACCATATATTTT. Its protein is CSARGFGRPGEYTIYF.